The next 17 T cell receptor beta chains were all read from a single sample in a study of vaccination and CD4 T cells after COVID-19 (dated by TCRdb to between 2022 and 2023). The label giving this sample's treatment or condition can be read as: approximately nine-day PBMC culture with coronavirus spike peptide pools or control peptides (ViraFEST assay). These receptors have no known antigen. The library relied on PCR. The sequencer listed for this sample is Illumina iSeq 100. At the Johns Hopkins FTIC core, DNA from the cultured CD4+ T cells underwent TCR sequencing with the Oncomine TCR Beta short-read assay. The public reads were reanalyzed by TCRdb: fastp trimming at Q25, MiXCR alignment, in-frame beta chains only. Here each entry gathers all rows of one CDR3 protein and keeps the most common genes and DNA. The sample contains some 15,000 distinct CDR3 sequences, around a third of them found a single time. Together, the top ten hold about a tenth of the sample.

Source: CD4+ T cells from blood, cultured in vitro, taken after SARS-CoV-2 vaccination. The receptors stem from a human donor who had recovered from COVID-19.

The chain combines TRBV20-1 with TRBJ2-2; TRBD2 aligns across 8 bases. With 2 bases clipped from V and 4 bases from J, the junction kept 6 bases outside the gene matches. Germline CDR1 reads DFQATT; CDR2 reads SNEGSKA (reference sequence). The CDR3 runs to 15 residues. The CDR3 DNA is TGCAGTGCTAGACCGGCGGGAGGAGGCACCGGGGAGCTGTTTTTT. Translating it yields CSARPAGGGTGELFF.

Concerning this clonotype itself: A junction boundary mismatches the germline segment, possibly from a read error. J is TRBJ2-1 and V is TRBV19; 11 positions agree with TRBD1. The CDR3 runs to 15 residues. CDR1 is LNHDA, CDR2 SQIVND, per germline (reference sequence). For the CDR3, the DNA is TGTGTCAGTTCCACCCCGGACAGGGGGCGCGATGAGCAGTTCTTC. This gives the protein CVSSTPDRGRDEQFF.

The genes are TRBV7-2 and TRBJ2-2, with no clear D. The CDR3 sequence is 15 residues long. Trimming took 0 bases from V and 3 from J, leaving 8 bases between them. The V gene's germline CDR1 is SGHTA and CDR2 FQGNSA. The CDR3 DNA is TGTGCCAGCAGCTTAGCGGGTACAGACACCGGGGAGCTGTTTTTT. Its translation: CASSLAGTDTGELFF.

This clonotype came up a few times. The chain recombines TRBV11-2 with TRBJ1-2; TRBD1 might be the D (5 bases). Germline V gene sequence: CDR1 SGHAT, CDR2 FQNNGV. Trimming pared 5 bases from V and 8 bases from J, leaving 12 bases between. This CDR3 is built from 12 residues. CDR3 nucleotides: TGTGCCAGCAGCCAGGGACCAGTGGGCTACACCTTC. The encoded protein is CASSQGPVGYTF. Filled out from reference TRBV11-2 and TRBJ1-2, the complete variable domain reads EAGVAQSPRYKIIEKRQSVAFWCNPISGHATLYWYQQILGQGPKLLIQFQNNGVVDDSQLPKDRFSAERLKGVDSTLKIQPAKLEDSAVYLCASSQGPVGYTFGSGTRLTVV.

CDR3 sequence reads: CASKKGQMETQYF. In nucleotides, the CDR3 is TGTGCCAGCAAAAAGGGGCAGATGGAGACCCAGTACTTC. The rearrangement uses TRBV6-2 or TRBV6-3 and TRBJ2-5, with D possibly TRBD1 on 5 matching bases. The germline gives CDR1 MNHEY, CDR2 SVGEGT. The CDR3 length is 13 residues. Trimming took off 7 bases at V and 5 bases at J, with 14 bases between the two ends.

The chain has TRBV20-1 and TRBJ2-7; D is undetermined. CDR1 and CDR2 from the germline V gene are DFQATT and SNEGSKA (reference sequence). CDR3 length equals 15 residues. V lost 3 bases to trimming and J lost 3 bases, with 18 bases between them. The CDR3 here is CSARAIRDLDYEQYF. CDR3 nucleotides: TGCAGTGCTAGGGCAATTAGAGACTTAGACTACGAGCAGTACTTC.

The gene calls are TRBV24-1 and TRBJ2-2; 9 bases align to TRBD1. Germline CDR1 reads KGHDR; CDR2 reads SFDVKD. The V segment lost 9 bases and the J segment 1 base; nucleotides outside the gene matches: 2. The CDR3 length is 14 residues. CDR3 bases: TGTGCCACCTTGGGACAGGGGAACACCGGGGAGCTGTTTTTT. It yields the protein CATLGQGNTGELFF.

This clonotype was seen more than once but under ten times. The chain joins TRBV19 to TRBJ2-7, with TRBD2 matching over 10 bases. This CDR3 has 15 residues. J was trimmed by 1 base and V by 5 bases; bases with no gene match: 5. The V gene's germline CDR1 is LNHDA and CDR2 SQIVND (reference sequence). The CDR3: CASSSQTSGSYEQYF. The DNA for the CDR3 is TGTGCCAGTAGTTCCCAGACTAGCGGGTCCTACGAGCAGTACTTC.

Only a few counts were recorded for this clonotype. The chain has TRBV11-2 and TRBJ1-2; D gene uncertain. This CDR3 is 14 amino acids long. Trimming took off 1 base at V and 3 bases at J, with 9 bases between the two ends. CDR1 is SGHAT, CDR2 FQNNGV, per germline. Here the CDR3 reads CASSLGRAHYGYTF. The CDR3 bases are TGTGCCAGCAGCTTAGGACGGGCACACTATGGCTACACCTTC.

In its sample, this clonotype was seen a few times. The J gene is TRBJ1-2, the V gene TRBV20-1; TRBD1 is a possible D gene (6 bases). Germline loops: CDR1 DFQATT, CDR2 SNEGSKA (reference sequence). This CDR3 has 12 residues. Trimming took 6 bases from V and 3 from J, leaving 11 bases between them. The CDR3 nucleotides read TGCAGTGCCACGGGGGGCGACTATGGCTACACCTTC. This encodes CSATGGDYGYTF.

The V and J genes are TRBV7-8 and TRBJ1-3; no reliable D call. Germline V gene data show CDR1 as SGHVS and CDR2 as FQNEAQ. The germline V and J ends were trimmed by 6 bases and 0 bases, with 9 bases remaining between them. The CDR3 is made up of 14 amino acids. As DNA, the CDR3 is TGTGCCAGCAGGCGGAGCATCTCTGGAAACACCATATATTTT. Translated, it gives CASRRSISGNTIYF.

A single count supports this clonotype. The chain combines TRBV10-1 with TRBJ1-5; D remains ambiguous. The CDR3 covers 11 residues. Germline assignment: CDR1 WNHNN and CDR2 SYGVQD (reference sequence). V was pared by 10 bases and J by 4 bases, with 8 bases between. The CDR3 DNA reads as TGCGCCAATTACAGTAATCAGCCCCAGCATTTT. Amino acids: CANYSNQPQHF.

V is TRBV7-9 and J is TRBJ1-2; D not resolved. The CDR3 has 14 residues. V was pared by 0 bases and J by 8 bases, with 13 bases between. Germline V gene data show CDR1 as SEHNR and CDR2 as FQNEAQ (reference sequence). The CDR3 protein is CASSLASVTNGYTF. CDR3 bases: TGTGCCAGCAGCTTAGCTTCTGTGACTAACGGCTACACCTTC.

This sequence joins TRBV20-1 and TRBJ2-7; TRBD1 is a possible D gene (6 bases). The CDR3 runs 15 residues. With 0 bases removed from V and 2 bases from J, the gap between germline ends came to 14 bases. CDR1 DFQATT and CDR2 SNEGSKA come from the germline V gene (reference sequence). CDR3 sequence (DNA): TGCAGTGCTAGAGATGACAGGCAGCTAACCTACGAGCAGTACTTC. Protein product: CSARDDRQLTYEQYF.

This clonotype was seen only a few times. J is TRBJ2-1 and V is TRBV24-1, with 7 bases lining up with TRBD2. The germline V gene has CDR1 KGHDR and CDR2 SFDVKD. CDR3 length equals 14 residues. The J segment lost 9 bases and the V segment lost 8 bases, leaving 12 bases of the junction unmatched. The CDR3 spells CATIGAGRDSEQFF. The CDR3 DNA reads TGTGCCACCATAGGAGCGGGGAGGGATAGTGAGCAGTTCTTC.

This sequence joins TRBV28 and TRBJ2-7; D is unclear. Per germline, CDR1 MDHEN and CDR2 SYDVKM. The CDR3 is made up of 12 amino acids. Trimming removed 3 bases from V and 4 bases from J, with 7 bases in between. DNA for the CDR3: TGTGCCAGCAGTTTTGCCGAATACGAGCAGTACTTC. Amino acid sequence: CASSFAEYEQYF.

The V gene is TRBV28, the J gene TRBJ1-3, with D perhaps TRBD1 (5 bases). The CDR3 covers 16 residues. V shed 3 bases and J shed 3 bases, with 15 bases lying between them. From germline, CDR1 is MDHEN and CDR2 SYDVKM. Written as DNA, the CDR3 is TGTGCCAGCAGTTTTGGGGGGATTGGTTTTGGAAACACCATATATTTT. Its translation: CASSFGGIGFGNTIYF.